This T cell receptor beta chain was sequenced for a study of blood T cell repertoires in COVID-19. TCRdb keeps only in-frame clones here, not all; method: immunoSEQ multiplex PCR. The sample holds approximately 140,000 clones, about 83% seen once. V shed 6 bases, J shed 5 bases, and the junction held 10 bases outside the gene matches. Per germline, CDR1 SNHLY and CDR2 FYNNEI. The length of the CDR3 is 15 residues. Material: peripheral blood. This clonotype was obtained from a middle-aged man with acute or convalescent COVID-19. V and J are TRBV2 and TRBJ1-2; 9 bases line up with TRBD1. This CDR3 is CASRKRTGVEYGYTF. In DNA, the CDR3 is TGTGCCAGCAGGAAGAGGACAGGGGTTGAGTATGGCTACACCTTC.